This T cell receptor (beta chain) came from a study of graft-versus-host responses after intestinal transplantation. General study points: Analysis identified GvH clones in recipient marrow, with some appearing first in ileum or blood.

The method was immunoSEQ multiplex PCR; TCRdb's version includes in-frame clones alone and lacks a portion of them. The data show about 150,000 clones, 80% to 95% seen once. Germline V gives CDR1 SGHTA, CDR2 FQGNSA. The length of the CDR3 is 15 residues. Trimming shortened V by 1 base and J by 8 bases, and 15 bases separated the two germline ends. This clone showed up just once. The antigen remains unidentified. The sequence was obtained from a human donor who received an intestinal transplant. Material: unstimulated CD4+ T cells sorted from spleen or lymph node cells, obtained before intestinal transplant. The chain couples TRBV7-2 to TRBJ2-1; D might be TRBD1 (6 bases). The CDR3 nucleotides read TGTGCCAGCAGCTTAGTGGTGAACAGGGCCGATGAGCAGTTCTTC. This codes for CASSLVVNRADEQFF.